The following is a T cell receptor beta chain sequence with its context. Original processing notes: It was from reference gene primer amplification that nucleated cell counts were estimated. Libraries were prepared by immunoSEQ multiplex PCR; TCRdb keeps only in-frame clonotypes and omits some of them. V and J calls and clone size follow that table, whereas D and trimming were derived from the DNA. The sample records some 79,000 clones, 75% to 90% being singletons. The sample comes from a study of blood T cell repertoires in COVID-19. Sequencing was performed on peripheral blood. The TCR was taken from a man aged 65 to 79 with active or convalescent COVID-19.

As DNA, the CDR3 is TGTGCCAGCAGCGTAGACACCTCTGGAAACACCATATATTTT. It specifies CASSVDTSGNTIYF. V and J are TRBV9 and TRBJ1-3, with D unresolved. V was trimmed by 0 bases and J by 0 bases, leaving 4 bases between them. The CDR3 is 14 residues long. Germline V gives CDR1 SGDLS, CDR2 YYNGEE.